These T cell receptor beta chains were read from a single sample in a study of cytomegalovirus exposure and HLA in healthy donors. Sequencing was performed with immunoSEQ multiplex PCR; in TCRdb, only in-frame clones are kept and a portion is missing. The sample has around 300,000 clones; around 65% are singletons. Sequencing was done on a sample of PBMCs. The receptors here all came from a female donor in good health and CMV-seronegative. Both conserved end residues are part of each CDR3. D genes are given only for firm matches. Rows may omit the clone size; those that give it use once, few, many or a size class.

j_call | v_call | clone_size | d_call | cdr3_aa | cdr3_nt
TRBJ2-1 | TRBV29-1 | . | TRBD2 | CSVVDGLAGGPRNEQFF | TGCAGCGTTGTGGATGGGCTAGCGGGAGGGCCGCGGAATGAGCAGTTCTTC
TRBJ2-3 | TRBV6-4 | . | . | CASSTTGSTDTQYF | TGTGCCAGCAGCACAACAGGGAGCACAGATACGCAGTATTTT
TRBJ2-2 | TRBV27 | few | . | CASSLPTNTGELFF | TGTGCCAGCAGTTTACCTACGAACACCGGGGAGCTGTTTTTT
TRBJ2-7 | TRBV6-1 | . | TRBD1 | CASSEAGWDRRYEQYF | TGTGCCAGCAGTGAAGCGGGGTGGGACAGGCGTTACGAGCAGTACTTC
TRBJ2-7 | TRBV10-1 | . | TRBD2 | CASSEGTSGRTEQYF | TGCGCCAGCAGTGAGGGGACTAGCGGGAGGACCGAGCAGTACTTC
TRBJ2-1 | TRBV13 | . | TRBD2 | CASSYPRGGGNEQFF | TGTGCCAGCAGCTACCCCCGGGGGGGAGGGAATGAGCAGTTCTTC
TRBJ2-1 | TRBV5-6 | few | . | CASSFNLYLPSYNEQFF | TGTGCCAGCAGCTTTAACTTATACTTACCCTCCTACAATGAGCAGTTCTTC
TRBJ1-2 | TRBV18 | . | . | CASSPGRRNYGYTF | TGTGCCAGCTCACCAGGTCGGCGGAACTATGGCTACACCTTC
TRBJ2-5 | TRBV5-1 | . | TRBD2 | CASSPSGRAQETQYF | TGCGCCAGCAGCCCCAGCGGGAGGGCCCAAGAGACCCAGTACTTC
TRBJ2-1 | TRBV5-1 | . | TRBD2 | CASSPLAGLYNEQFF | TGCGCCAGCAGCCCTCTAGCGGGCCTATACAATGAGCAGTTCTTC
TRBJ2-1 | TRBV6-5 | . | . | CASSYGGSSYNEQFF | TGTGCCAGCAGTTACGGGGGGAGCTCCTACAATGAGCAGTTCTTC
TRBJ2-3 | TRBV30 | . | . | CAVGASGNVGTQYF | TGTGCTGTGGGGGCTAGCGGTAACGTCGGTACGCAGTATTTT
TRBJ2-3 | TRBV14 | few | . | CASSQDRYRSTDTQYF | TGTGCCAGCAGCCAAGATCGGTACAGAAGCACAGATACGCAGTATTTT
TRBJ2-1 | TRBV6-1 | . | TRBD2 | CASSEWLAGEPGSYNEQFF | TGTGCCAGCAGTGAATGGCTAGCGGGAGAACCAGGCTCCTACAATGAGCAGTTCTTC
TRBJ2-2 | TRBV5-4 | . | TRBD2 | CASSLSGLAITGELFF | TGTGCCAGCAGCTTGTCGGGACTAGCCATCACCGGGGAGCTGTTTTTT
TRBJ2-6 | TRBV11-3 | . | . | CASSSHRQDHSGANVLTF | TGTGCCAGCAGCTCCCACCGACAGGACCACTCTGGGGCCAACGTCCTGACTTTC
TRBJ1-5 | TRBV19 | once | TRBD1 | CASSIKGGQGYQPQHF | TGTGCCAGTAGTATAAAAGGGGGACAGGGCTATCAGCCCCAGCATTTT
TRBJ1-2 | TRBV30 | . | TRBD1 | CAWSVQGAYGYTF | TGTGCCTGGAGTGTACAGGGGGCCTATGGCTACACCTTC
TRBJ1-2 | TRBV2 | . | . | CASSAFFYGYTF | TGTGCCAGCAGTGCGTTCTTCTATGGCTACACCTTC
TRBJ1-4 | TRBV7-9 | . | . | CASSLGTENEKLFF | TGTGCCAGCAGCTTAGGAACAGAAAATGAAAAACTGTTTTTT
TRBJ2-6 | TRBV5-1 | . | . | CASSREGARAGANVLTF | TGCGCCAGCAGCCGGGAGGGGGCTCGTGCTGGGGCCAACGTCCTGACTTTC
TRBJ1-5 | TRBV28 | few | . | CASSFPHSHSNQPQHF | TGTGCCAGCAGTTTCCCCCACAGCCATAGCAATCAGCCCCAGCATTTT
TRBJ1-5 | TRBV19 | few | . | CASSISQGSQGQPQHF | TGTGCCAGTAGTATAAGCCAGGGATCCCAGGGGCAGCCCCAGCATTTT
TRBJ1-2 | TRBV18 | . | . | CASSPDTNYGYTF | TGTGCCAGCTCACCGGACACTAACTATGGCTACACCTTC
TRBJ2-3 | TRBV6-5 | . | . | CASSPRGARTDTQYF | TGTGCCAGCAGCCCCCGGGGGGCCCGCACAGATACGCAGTATTTT